Each of the 17 T cell receptor beta chains below was sequenced from the same sample in a study of STAT3 mutations in large granular lymphocyte leukemia. Assay used: immunoSEQ multiplex PCR; TCRdb lists only in-frame clones, some missing. This table has about 13,000 clones, roughly 88% appearing once. These receptors have no known antigen. Study results and limitations: In T-cell large granular lymphocyte leukemia, about half of patients showed multiple immunodominant subclonotypes.

Sequencing was carried out using PBMCs. The receptors derive from a human donor with T large granular lymphocyte leukemia. Some clones in this sample may be carry-over from other donors' samples.

This sequence joins TRBV21-1 and TRBJ2-7. TRBV21-1 is a listed pseudogene. The CDR3 spans 10 residues. The CDR3 coding sequence is TGTGCCAGCTCCTTGACCGTGCAGTACTTC. Translated, it gives CASSLTVQYF.

This chain joins TRBV5-4 and TRBJ1-6, with 9 bases identical to TRBD1. This CDR3 contains 17 residues. Germline lookup yields CDR1 SGHNT and CDR2 YYREEE (reference sequence). V was clipped by 2 bases and J by 2 bases; unmatched bases: 5. This CDR3 reads CASSLPGQGAYNSPLHF. CDR3 bases: TGTGCCAGCAGCTTACCGGGACAGGGAGCCTATAATTCACCCCTCCACTTT.

The rearrangement links TRBV28 to TRBJ1-2, with a possible D match to TRBD1 (6 bases). The CDR3 runs 16 residues. Deletions cut 5 bases from V and 6 bases from J, with 22 bases between. The germline V gene has CDR1 MDHEN and CDR2 SYDVKM. The CDR3 sequence is CASSKTGTRGRDGYTF. The CDR3 DNA sequence: TGTGCCAGCAGTAAAACCGGGACAAGAGGAAGAGATGGCTACACCTTC.

The chain is built from TRBV9 and TRBJ1-3; D is unclear. Trimming removed 0 bases at V and 0 bases at J, with 7 bases between. Per the germline V gene, CDR1 is SGDLS and CDR2 is YYNGEE. The CDR3 runs 15 residues. The CDR3 bases are TGTGCCAGCAGCGTAGGAGCCAGCTCTGGAAACACCATATATTTT. Translating gives CASSVGASSGNTIYF. The full variable domain, its missing parts supplied by reference TRBV9 and TRBJ1-3, is DSGVTQTPKHLITATGQRVTLRCSPRSGDLSVYWYQQSLDQGLQFLIQYYNGEERAKGNILERFSAQQFPDLHSELNLSSLELGDSALYFCASSVGASSGNTIYFGEGSWLTVV.

This clone was counted a single time. This chain joins TRBV6-6 and TRBJ1-5; TRBD1 matches 10 bases. Germline CDR1 reads MNHNY; CDR2 reads SVGAGI (reference sequence). The V gene end was trimmed by 0 bases and the J gene end by 6 bases; junction bases not matched to a gene: 2. This CDR3 comprises 15 residues. In DNA, the CDR3 is TGTGCCAGCAGTTACTCGGACAGGGGGAGTCAGCCCCAGCATTTT. This sequence encodes CASSYSDRGSQPQHF.

The gene calls are TRBV12-2 and TRBJ1-4. TRBV12-2 represents a pseudogene. This CDR3 is 16 amino acids long. CDR3 residues: CASRLGLGGRREKLFF. The CDR3 bases are TGTGCAAGTCGCTTAGGTCTGGGGGGGCGAAGGGAAAAACTGTTTTTT.

This sequence joins TRBV27 and TRBJ1-5; TRBD1 matches at 9 bases. This CDR3 region has 15 residues. CDR1 and CDR2 (germline): MNHEY, SMNVEV (reference sequence). The J segment lost 7 bases and the V segment lost 5 bases, leaving 9 bases of the junction unmatched. The CDR3 coding sequence is TGTGCCAGCAGTCTCGGACAGGGGCAGGGACAGCCCCAGCATTTT. This codes for CASSLGQGQGQPQHF.

The chain uses TRBV5-4 and TRBJ1-1; 9 bases align to TRBD1. The CDR3 spans 15 residues. With 0 bases clipped from V and 4 bases from J, the junction kept 4 bases outside the gene matches. Per the germline V gene, CDR1 is SGHNT and CDR2 is YYREEE (reference sequence). The CDR3 is CASSLEVQGATEAFF. The CDR3 bases are TGTGCCAGCAGCTTGGAGGTACAGGGGGCCACTGAAGCTTTCTTT. Full variable domain (rest looked up from reference TRBV5-4 and TRBJ1-1): ETGVTQSPTHLIKTRGQQVTLRCSSQSGHNTVSWYQQALGQGPQFIFQYYREEENGRGNFPPRFSGLQFPNYSSELNVNALELDDSALYLCASSLEVQGATEAFFGQGTRLTVV.

The gene calls are TRBV6-1 and TRBJ2-3; D is undetermined. V lost 1 base, J lost 1 base, and 3 bases lay in between. Germline V gene data show CDR1 as MNHNS and CDR2 as SASEGT. The CDR3 contains 13 residues. DNA of the CDR3: TGTGCCAGCAGTGAAGACCGCACAGATACGCAGTATTTT. Protein: CASSEDRTDTQYF.

J is TRBJ1-1 and V is TRBV7-6; no firm D call. The CDR3 is made up of 13 amino acids. The V end was cut by 0 bases, the J end by 2 bases, with 4 bases between. Germline-derived CDR1 and CDR2 are SGHVS and FNYEAQ. In DNA form, the CDR3 reads TGTGCCAGCAGCTTAGCCCAAAACACTGAAGCTTTCTTT. Its protein product is CASSLAQNTEAFF. Full variable domain (rest looked up from reference TRBV7-6 and TRBJ1-1): GAGVSQSPRYKVTKRGQDVALRCDPISGHVSLYWYRQALGQGPEFLTYFNYEAQQDKSGLPNDRFSAERPEGSISTLTIQRTEQRDSAMYRCASSLAQNTEAFFGQGTRLTVV.

The chain uses TRBV6-5 and TRBJ1-1; TRBD1 agrees at 7 bases. Unmatched junction bases numbered 9, after V lost 2 bases and J lost 3 bases. The CDR3 is made up of 16 amino acids. Germline V gene data show CDR1 as MNHEY and CDR2 as SVGAGI. The CDR3 reads CASSYGPTGMDTEAFF. For the CDR3, the DNA is TGTGCCAGCAGTTACGGGCCGACAGGGATGGACACTGAAGCTTTCTTT.

This clone was recorded only once. The chain carries TRBV15 and TRBJ1-1; D unresolved. V was shortened by 0 bases and J by 1 base, with 6 bases between the two germline ends. Germline V lookup: CDR1 LNHNV, CDR2 YYDKDF (reference sequence). The CDR3 contains 14 residues. The CDR3 DNA sequence: TGTGCCACCAGCAGAGATCCAGCGAACACTGAAGCTTTCTTT. This encodes CATSRDPANTEAFF.

This chain connects TRBV9 to TRBJ2-6; 8 bases are a match to TRBD1. The CDR3 consists of 17 residues. Trimming cost V 3 bases and J 0 bases; bases outside gene matches: 5. Per germline, CDR1 SGDLS and CDR2 YYNGEE. CDR3 loop: CASSADRGRSGANVLTF. The CDR3 nucleotides are TGTGCCAGCAGCGCCGACAGGGGACGCTCTGGGGCCAACGTCCTGACTTTC.

The V and J genes are TRBV7-8 and TRBJ2-7; weak D call: TRBD2 (5 bases). This CDR3 spans 13 amino acids. The ends were cut back, 3 bases at V and 4 bases at J, with 10 bases in the middle. Germline loops: CDR1 SGHVS, CDR2 FQNEAQ. CDR3 sequence reads: CASSLLEAYEQYF. For the CDR3, the DNA is TGTGCCAGCAGCTTGTTGGAGGCATACGAGCAGTACTTC.

This clone was counted between two and nine times. The J gene is TRBJ1-1, the V gene TRBV18; D not resolved. CDR1 is KGHSH, CDR2 LQKENI, per germline. The CDR3 runs 12 residues. V was pared by 3 bases and J by 7 bases, with 9 bases between. The CDR3 sequence: CASSPWADEAFF. CDR3 nucleotides: TGTGCCAGCTCACCGTGGGCAGATGAAGCTTTCTTT.

The chain couples TRBV5-1 to TRBJ1-1, with TRBD1 matching 8 bases. Germline V gene data show CDR1 as SGHRS and CDR2 as YFSETQ. The CDR3 consists of 15 residues. V lost 0 bases, J lost 2 bases, and 3 bases stayed unmatched. CDR3 DNA sequence: TGCGCCAGCAGCTTGGGGACAGGGCTTAACACTGAAGCTTTCTTT. As protein: CASSLGTGLNTEAFF.

The chain combines TRBV2 with TRBJ2-7; no clear D. V was clipped by 4 bases and J by 1 base, with 11 bases between them. This CDR3 comprises 14 residues. Per the germline V gene, CDR1 is SNHLY and CDR2 is FYNNEI. The CDR3 DNA follows: TGTGCCAGCAGTGGGAGAACAGATTCCTACGAGCAGTACGTC. Translated, it gives CASSGRTDSYEQYV.